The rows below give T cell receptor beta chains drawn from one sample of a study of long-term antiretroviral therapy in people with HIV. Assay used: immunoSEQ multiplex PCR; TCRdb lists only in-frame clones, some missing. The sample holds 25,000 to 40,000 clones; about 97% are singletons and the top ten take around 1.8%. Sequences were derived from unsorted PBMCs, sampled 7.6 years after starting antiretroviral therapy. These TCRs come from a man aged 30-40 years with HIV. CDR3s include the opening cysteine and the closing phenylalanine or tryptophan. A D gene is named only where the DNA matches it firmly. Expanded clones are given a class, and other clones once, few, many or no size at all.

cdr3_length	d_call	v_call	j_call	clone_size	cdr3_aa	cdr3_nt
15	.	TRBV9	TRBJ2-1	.	CASSVEVGYHNEQFF	TGTGCCAGCAGCGTAGAGGTTGGCTACCACAATGAGCAGTTCTTC
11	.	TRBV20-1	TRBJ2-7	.	CSAIQGGGQYF	TGCAGTGCCATACAGGGTGGGGGGCAGTACTTC
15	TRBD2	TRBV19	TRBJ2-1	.	CASSLRLAGSVEQFF	TGTGCCAGTAGTCTAAGACTAGCGGGGAGCGTGGAGCAGTTCTTC
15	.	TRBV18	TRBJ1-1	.	CASSPAGRGNTEAFF	TGTGCCAGCTCACCTGCGGGCAGGGGGAACACTGAAGCTTTCTTT
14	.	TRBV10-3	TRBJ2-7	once	CAISEPGPTYEQYF	TGTGCCATCAGTGAACCGGGCCCCACCTACGAGCAGTACTTC
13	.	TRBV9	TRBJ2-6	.	CASSAAGANVLTF	TGTGCCAGCAGCGCCGCTGGGGCCAACGTCCTGACTTTC
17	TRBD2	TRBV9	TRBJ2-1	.	CASSVVGTSGRRGEQFF	TGTGCCAGCAGCGTAGTAGGGACTAGCGGGAGAAGGGGTGAGCAGTTCTTC
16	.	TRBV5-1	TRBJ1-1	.	CASSFEGELMNTEAFF	TGCGCCAGCAGCTTCGAGGGGGAACTAATGAACACTGAAGCTTTCTTT
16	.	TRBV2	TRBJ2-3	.	CASSATGGGYTDTQYF	TGTGCCAGCAGTGCGACGGGGGGCGGGTACACAGATACGCAGTATTTT
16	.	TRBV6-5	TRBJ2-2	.	CASSFFRVQSTGELFF	TGTGCCAGCAGTTTTTTCCGGGTGCAGAGCACCGGGGAGCTGTTTTTT
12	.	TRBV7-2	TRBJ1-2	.	CASSSGRRGYTF	TGTGCCAGCAGCTCAGGTAGACGAGGCTACACCTTC
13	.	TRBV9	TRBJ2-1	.	CASSGSSYNEQFF	TGTGCCAGCAGCGGGAGCTCCTACAATGAGCAGTTCTTC
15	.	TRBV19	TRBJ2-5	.	CASSLGGRPKETQYF	TGTGCCAGTAGTCTGGGCGGGCGGCCCAAAGAGACCCAGTACTTC
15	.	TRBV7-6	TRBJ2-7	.	CASSLGTVFTYEQYF	TGTGCCAGCAGCCTCGGGACCGTTTTTACCTACGAGCAGTACTTC
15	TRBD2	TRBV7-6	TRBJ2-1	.	CASSQLAGEPNEQFF	TGTGCCAGCAGCCAGCTAGCGGGAGAGCCCAATGAGCAGTTCTTC
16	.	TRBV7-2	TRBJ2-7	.	CASSLGTDLTFYEQYF	TGTGCCAGCAGCTTAGGGACAGACTTAACTTTCTACGAGCAGTACTTC
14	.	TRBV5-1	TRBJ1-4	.	CASSLKSGNEKLFF	TGCGCCAGCAGCTTGAAATCTGGTAATGAAAAACTGTTTTTT
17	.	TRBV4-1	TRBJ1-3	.	CASSLLQGTFSGNTIYF	TGCGCCAGCAGCCTCCTCCAAGGAACCTTCTCTGGAAACACCATATATTTT
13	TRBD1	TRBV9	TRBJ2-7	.	CASSGQGSYEQYF	TGTGCCAGCAGCGGACAGGGTTCCTACGAGCAGTACTTC
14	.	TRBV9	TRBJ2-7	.	CASSRGPSSYEQYF	TGTGCCAGCAGCCGCGGGCCCAGCTCCTACGAGCAGTACTTC
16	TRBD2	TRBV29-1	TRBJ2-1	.	CSVDPGGTSGWNEQFF	TGCAGCGTTGACCCAGGAGGGACTAGCGGGTGGAATGAGCAGTTCTTC
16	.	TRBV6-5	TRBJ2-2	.	CASSYEGEDWAGELFF	TGTGCCAGCAGTTACGAAGGGGAGGATTGGGCCGGGGAGCTGTTTTTT
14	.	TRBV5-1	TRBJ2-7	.	CASSAAGVTYEQYF	TGCGCCAGCAGCGCGGCCGGAGTGACCTACGAGCAGTACTTC
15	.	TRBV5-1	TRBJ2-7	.	CASSLVGGGLYEQYF	TGCGCCAGCAGCTTGGTGGGGGGAGGCCTCTACGAGCAGTACTTC
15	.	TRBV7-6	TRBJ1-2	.	CASSSSPTGFDGYTF	TGTGCCAGCAGCTCAAGCCCGACGGGTTTTGATGGCTACACCTTC
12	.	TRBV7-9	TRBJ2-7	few	CASSLDLFEQYF	TGTGCCAGCAGCTTAGACCTCTTCGAGCAGTACTTC
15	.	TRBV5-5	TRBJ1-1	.	CASSPPAGRGIGAFF	TGTGCCAGCAGCCCCCCGGCAGGGAGGGGGATTGGCGCTTTCTTT
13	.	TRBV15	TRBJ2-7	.	CATSTRQAYEQYF	TGTGCCACCAGCACCAGGCAGGCCTACGAGCAGTACTTC
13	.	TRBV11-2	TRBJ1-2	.	CASRPVHNYGYTF	TGTGCCAGCAGGCCGGTGCATAACTATGGCTACACCTTC
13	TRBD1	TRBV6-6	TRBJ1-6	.	CASKQGNYSPLHF	TGTGCCAGCAAACAGGGGAACTACTCACCCCTCCACTTT
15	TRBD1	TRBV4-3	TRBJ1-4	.	CASSRTGTENEKLFF	TGCGCCAGCAGCCGCACCGGGACAGAGAATGAAAAACTGTTTTTT
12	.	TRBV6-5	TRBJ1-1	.	CASGVQVTEAFF	TGTGCCAGCGGGGTTCAAGTCACTGAAGCTTTCTTT
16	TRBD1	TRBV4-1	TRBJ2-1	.	CASSRVPGQGRYEQFF	TGCGCCAGCAGCCGAGTCCCGGGACAGGGTCGGTATGAGCAGTTCTTC
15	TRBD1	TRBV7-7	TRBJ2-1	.	CASSLKLTGRNEQFF	TGTGCTAGCAGCTTGAAACTGACAGGGCGGAATGAGCAGTTCTTC
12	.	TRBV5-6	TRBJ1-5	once	CASSFLSSPQHF	TGTGCCAGCAGCTTTCTGTCCTCGCCCCAGCATTTT
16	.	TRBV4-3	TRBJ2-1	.	CASSQGGRDSMNEQFF	TGCGCCAGCAGCCAAGGGGGGCGGGACTCCATGAATGAGCAGTTCTTC
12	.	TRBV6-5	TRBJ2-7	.	CASSQGEYEQYF	TGTGCCAGCAGCCAGGGAGAGTACGAGCAGTACTTC
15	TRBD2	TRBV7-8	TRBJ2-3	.	CASSLVAGEADTQYF	TGTGCCAGCAGCTTAGTGGCGGGAGAGGCAGATACGCAGTATTTT
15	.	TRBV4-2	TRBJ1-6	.	CASSQEDGYNSPLHF	TGTGCCAGCAGCCAGGAGGATGGATATAATTCACCCCTCCACTTT
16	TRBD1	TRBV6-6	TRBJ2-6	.	CASSSQTGSGANVLTF	TGTGCCAGCAGTTCACAGACAGGGTCTGGGGCCAACGTCCTGACTTTC
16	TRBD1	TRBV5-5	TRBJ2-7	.	CASSSTRGQGPVEQYF	TGTGCCAGCAGCTCGACTAGGGGACAGGGACCGGTCGAGCAGTACTTC
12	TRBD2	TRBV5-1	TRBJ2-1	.	CASSGGTTEQFF	TGCGCCAGCAGCGGCGGGACTACTGAGCAGTTCTTC
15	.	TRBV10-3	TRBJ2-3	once	CAISEPGGTTDTQYF	TGTGCCATCAGTGAGCCTGGCGGGACGACAGATACGCAGTATTTT
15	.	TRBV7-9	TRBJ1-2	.	CASSLVGTFNYGYTF	TGTGCCAGCAGCTTAGTGGGGACATTTAACTATGGCTACACCTTC